This T cell receptor beta chain is from a study of T-cell reconstitution after alpha-beta-depleted transplantation in children. CDR3 length equals 18 residues. With 5 bases clipped from V and 6 bases from J, the junction kept 18 bases outside the gene matches. CDR1 and CDR2 (germline): SGHAT, FQNNGV. Preparation of the TCRbeta library was carried out with unique molecular identifiers. Via MiXCR, TCRdb re-called the PCR reads, giving one row per CDR3 protein. Seen here are over 200,000 distinct CDR3 sequences, around 10% observed once, and the top ten hold about 6.2%. The receptor comes from a human donor who donated a stem cell graft to a child with acute lymphoblastic leukemia. The chain combines TRBV11-2 with TRBJ2-2; 7 nucleotides agree with TRBD2. This specimen consisted of PBMCs from the stem cell graft donor, obtained from the stem cell graft. The CDR3 bases are TGTGCCAGCAGCCACCCCCGGGGGGAACGTTATAGGGCCGGGGAGCTGTTTTTT. This translates into CASSHPRGERYRAGELFF.